This T cell receptor (beta chain) was recovered during a study of cytomegalovirus exposure and HLA in healthy donors. Overall study findings and caveats: Most of the CMV-associated TCR beta chains (in a later analysis) appeared to be HLA-restricted. Versus the approximately 700-donor mean, an Asian-associated ancestry cluster reportedly showed fewer N-insertions in a later analysis. Being productive about 90% or about 30% of the time was typical of most TCR beta V segments in an earlier analysis. Clonal expansion was found to be greater in HLA-associated TCR beta chains than in equally common others in a later analysis.

The study ran its PCR with 60 Vbeta and 13 Jbeta primers. Libraries were prepared by immunoSEQ multiplex PCR; TCRdb keeps only in-frame clonotypes and omits some of them. Its clone listing holds approximately 150,000 clones. On this clone: Its antigen remains unknown.

With 4 bases removed from V and 9 bases from J, the gap between germline ends came to 16 bases. The CDR3 spans 14 residues. The V gene's germline CDR1 is MGHRA and CDR2 YSYEKL. This receptor was obtained from a young woman in good health and CMV-seronegative. The material sequenced was PBMCs. This chain uses TRBV4-1 with TRBJ2-1; D call uncertain. CDR3: CASSLEAGSFEQFF. The CDR3 region has the DNA TGCGCCAGCAGCCTGGAAGCCGGGTCGTTTGAGCAGTTCTTC.